Below, 21 T cell receptor beta chains from the same sample are listed, as sequenced in a study of CD8+ T cells in alopecia areata (dated by TCRdb to 2017 to 2018). The library was produced with the immunoSEQ multiplex PCR assay. For TCR sequencing, RNA was extracted from every sample and reverse transcribed into cDNA to serve as template. TCRdb took this table from immuneACCESS and kept in-frame rearrangements with V and J called. Such tables lack part of the clones; where checked against another copy, unresolved V genes explain under half of the gap, and the rest is unexplained. Across this sample there are around 300,000 clones, with roughly 63% seen only once. The ten largest clones capture around 0.92% of the sample. The treatment or condition label on this specimen signifies: oral pan-JAK inhibitor, 5-10 mg twice daily. Source: CD4+ T cells sorted from blood, taken at approximately week 51, from a patient treated with tofacitinib. These receptors originate from a human donor with alopecia areata.

V gene TRBV2 combines with J gene TRBJ2-7, with TRBD1 matching 7 bases. Germline loops: CDR1 SNHLY, CDR2 FYNNEI. Unmatched junction bases numbered 11, after V lost 10 bases and J lost 2 bases. The CDR3 covers 14 residues. CDR3 nucleotides: TGTGCCACCAGGAGAGAAGGGGGCGCCTACGAGCAGTACTTC. Translated, it gives CATRREGGAYEQYF. The full variable domain, in which reference TRBV2 and TRBJ2-7 provide the parts outside the CDR3, is EPEVTQTPSHQVTQMGQEVILRCVPISNHLYFYWYRQILGQKVEFLVSFYNNEISEKSEIFDDQFSVERPDGSNFTLKIRSTKLEDSAMYFCATRREGGAYEQYFGPGTRLTVT.

This chain connects TRBV2 to TRBJ2-2; 9 bases line up with TRBD2. Germline V gene lookup returns CDR1 SNHLY and CDR2 FYNNEI. With V trimmed by 5 bases and J by 3 bases, 1 base remained unmatched. This CDR3 comprises 14 residues. The CDR3 DNA is TGTGCCAGCAGTCTAGCGGGGTACACCGGGGAGCTGTTTTTT. Protein product: CASSLAGYTGELFF.

The chain uses TRBV20-1 and TRBJ1-4; D possibly corresponds to TRBD1 (6 bases). The CDR3 length is 11 residues. CDR1 and CDR2 from the germline V gene are DFQATT and SNEGSKA (reference sequence). Trimming pared 7 bases from V and 8 bases from J, leaving 11 bases between. The CDR3 sequence: CSVGGGEKLFF. The CDR3, as DNA: TGCAGTGTAGGGGGAGGAGAAAAACTGTTTTTT.

This chain uses TRBV5-1 with TRBJ2-6; D call uncertain. CDR3 length: 16 amino acids. The germline CDR1 and CDR2 sequences are SGHRS and YFSETQ. The V end lost 4 bases, the J end lost 1 base, and 12 bases lay between the germline ends. CDR3 region: CASSGAITSGANVLTF. DNA of the CDR3: TGCGCCAGCAGCGGCGCCATCACTTCTGGGGCCAACGTCCTGACTTTC.

The chain links TRBV30 to TRBJ1-5; TRBD1 agrees at 8 bases. V dropped 1 base and J dropped 0; count of bases not matched to a gene: 5. There are 16 residues in the CDR3. CDR1 and CDR2 from the germline V gene are GTSNPN and SVGIG (reference sequence). CDR3 protein: CAWSDRGSPSNQPQHF. The CDR3 nucleotides read TGTGCCTGGAGTGACAGGGGGTCCCCTAGCAATCAGCCCCAGCATTTT.

The V gene is TRBV4-3, the J gene TRBJ2-7; unclear D gene. With 0 bases removed from V and 3 bases from J, the gap between germline ends came to 9 bases. CDR1 is LGHNA, CDR2 YSLEER, per germline. The CDR3 consists of 14 residues. CDR3 sequence reads: CASSQEAQLYEQYF. The CDR3 DNA reads as TGCGCCAGCAGCCAAGAGGCGCAGCTCTACGAGCAGTACTTC.

The rearrangement links TRBV30 to TRBJ1-1; TRBD1 is a possible D gene (6 bases). Germline CDR1 and CDR2: GTSNPN and SVGIG (reference sequence). V was trimmed by 3 bases and J by 1 base, leaving 9 bases between them. This CDR3 is built from 13 residues. CDR3 residues: CAWSTGRNTEAFF. Written as DNA, the CDR3 is TGTGCCTGGAGCACAGGGCGGAACACTGAAGCTTTCTTT. Using reference TRBV30 and TRBJ1-1 for the parts outside the CDR3, the full variable domain is SQTIHQWPATLVQPVGSPLSLECTVEGTSNPNLYWYRQAAGRGLQLLFYSVGIGQISSEVPQNLSASRPQDRQFILSSKKLLLSDSGFYLCAWSTGRNTEAFFGQGTRLTVV.

The rearrangement links TRBV9 to TRBJ2-3; the match to TRBD2 covers 8 bases. With 4 bases clipped from V and 0 bases from J, the junction kept 13 bases outside the gene matches. CDR1 is SGDLS, CDR2 YYNGEE, per germline. This CDR3 has 18 amino acids. Here the CDR3 DNA reads TGTGCCAGCAGCCCAATAAAGGCTAGCGGGCCTAGCACAGATACGCAGTATTTT. This encodes CASSPIKASGPSTDTQYF. The whole variable domain, remainder taken from reference TRBV9 and TRBJ2-3, is DSGVTQTPKHLITATGQRVTLRCSPRSGDLSVYWYQQSLDQGLQFLIQYYNGEERAKGNILERFSAQQFPDLHSELNLSSLELGDSALYFCASSPIKASGPSTDTQYFGPGTRLTVL.

The gene calls are TRBV5-6 and TRBJ2-7; 7 bases agree with TRBD2. The CDR3 loop spans 16 amino acids. The V and J ends lost 4 bases and 5 bases, in that order; junction bases with no gene match: 15. The germline CDR1 and CDR2 sequences are SGHDT and YYEEEE. The CDR3, as DNA: TGTGCCAGCAGCACCGCACGGACGGGGAGGGTCCACGAGCAGTACTTC. It translates to CASSTARTGRVHEQYF.

The J gene is TRBJ2-6, the V gene TRBV9, with D perhaps assigned TRBD1 or TRBD2 (5 bases each). The CDR3 is made up of 15 amino acids. V lost 2 bases to trimming and J lost 2 bases, with 8 bases between them. The germline CDR1 and CDR2 sequences are SGDLS and YYNGEE. CDR3: CASSVGVPGANVLTF. CDR3 sequence (DNA): TGTGCCAGCAGCGTGGGGGTTCCTGGGGCCAACGTCCTGACTTTC.

The chain combines TRBV5-1 with TRBJ2-4; 10 nucleotides line up with TRBD1. The CDR3 contains 14 residues. With 8 bases clipped from V and 7 bases from J, the junction kept 9 bases outside the gene matches. Looked up from germline, CDR1 is SGHRS and CDR2 is YFSETQ. CDR3 sequence reads: CASSTGGERNIQYF. DNA of the CDR3: TGCGCCAGTTCGACAGGGGGCGAGAGGAACATTCAGTACTTC.

V and J are TRBV29-1 and TRBJ2-3; 9 positions agree with TRBD2. This CDR3 comprises 15 residues. Per germline, CDR1 SQVTM and CDR2 ANQGSEA. Trimming cost V 4 bases and J 3 bases; bases outside gene matches: 8. In nucleotides, the CDR3 is TGCAGCGTTGGGGGGACTAGCAGTAGTACAGATACGCAGTATTTT. It yields the protein CSVGGTSSSTDTQYF.

This clone has a handful of counts. The chain recombines TRBV6-6 with TRBJ1-1, with 7 bases fitting TRBD1. The CDR3 consists of 14 residues. Looked up from germline, CDR1 is MNHNY and CDR2 is SVGAGI (reference sequence). The trim removed 5 bases at V and 1 base at J, leaving 4 bases unmatched. CDR3: CASSPNRGNTEAFF. DNA of the CDR3: TGTGCCAGCAGTCCCAACAGGGGGAACACTGAAGCTTTCTTT.

The chain is built from TRBV15 and TRBJ1-1; the D is unclear. Germline CDR1 is LNHNV and CDR2 is YYDKDF (reference sequence). V lost 5 bases and J 1 base, leaving 14 bases between the germline ends. CDR3 length: 15 amino acids. CDR3 protein: CATSGSQTGNTEAFF. The CDR3 DNA is TGTGCCACCAGCGGATCCCAGACGGGGAACACTGAAGCTTTCTTT.

The chain employs TRBV29-1 and TRBJ2-5, with D maybe TRBD2 (7 bases). The CDR3 length is 15 residues. V lost 1 base and J lost 4, with 16 bases in between. Per the germline V gene, CDR1 is SQVTM and CDR2 is ANQGSEA. For the CDR3, the DNA is TGCAGCGTTGAAGTCTACGCGGGGGCCCGAGAGACCCAGTACTTC. Protein: CSVEVYAGARETQYF. The variable domain in full, completed from reference TRBV29-1 and TRBJ2-5, reads SAVISQKPSRDICQRGTSLTIQCQVDSQVTMMFWYRQQPGQSLTLIATANQGSEATYESGFVIDKFPISRPNLTFSTLTVSNMSPEDSSIYLCSVEVYAGARETQYFGPGTRLLVL.

The V and J genes are TRBV6-5 and TRBJ2-5; no firm D call. With 2 bases removed from V and 2 bases from J, the gap between germline ends came to 9 bases. The CDR3 has 14 residues. Germline CDR1 MNHEY, CDR2 SVGAGI. CDR3 coding DNA: TGTGCCAGCAGTTACAGGGCGGATCAAGAGACCCAGTACTTC. Its protein is CASSYRADQETQYF.

The V and J genes are TRBV5-6 and TRBJ2-7; D is unresolved. The CDR3 spans 11 residues. In germline, CDR1 is SGHDT, CDR2 YYEEEE. V gave up 2 bases and J gave up 3 bases, with 3 bases separating them. Here the CDR3 reads CASSLDYEQYF. CDR3 DNA: TGTGCCAGCAGCTTAGACTACGAGCAGTACTTC. The whole variable domain, remainder taken from reference TRBV5-6 and TRBJ2-7, is DAGVTQSPTHLIKTRGQQVTLRCSPKSGHDTVSWYQQALGQGPQFIFQYYEEEERQRGNFPDRFSGHQFPNYSSELNVNALLLGDSALYLCASSLDYEQYFGPGTRLTVT.

The rearrangement links TRBV29-1 to TRBJ1-1; 9 nucleotides line up with TRBD1. Germline V gene data show CDR1 as SQVTM and CDR2 as ANQGSEA. V shed 6 bases, J shed 3 bases, and the junction held 5 bases outside the gene matches. This CDR3 region has 13 residues. The CDR3 DNA sequence: TGCAGCGTCCGGGACAGGGAGGACACTGAAGCTTTCTTT. As protein: CSVRDREDTEAFF.

In regard to this clone: At one of its ends the junction is not consistent with the germline gene, which may arise from a read error. The J gene is TRBJ2-7, the V gene TRBV7-7, with TRBD1 matching over 7 bases. The CDR3 sequence is 14 residues long. Germline CDR1 and CDR2: SSHAT and FNYEAQ (reference sequence). In DNA, the CDR3 is TGTGCTAGCAGCCCACACCGGGACAGCGGCGAGCAGTACTTC. Translation gives CASSPHRDSGEQYF.

This clone came up a few times. J is TRBJ2-3 and V is TRBV10-3; no reliable D call. CDR3 length equals 11 residues. Per the germline V gene, CDR1 is ENHRY and CDR2 is SYGVKD. V lost 3 bases, J lost 2 bases, and 0 bases lay in between. In nucleotides, the CDR3 is TGTGCCATCAGTGACACAGATACGCAGTATTTT. Protein product: CAISDTDTQYF.

Points on this clone: The same CDR3 arises from other DNA sequences in this sample as well. This chain uses TRBV29-1 with TRBJ1-2; D is perhaps TRBD1 (5 bases). Deletions cut 6 bases from V and 5 bases from J, with 10 bases between. Germline assignment: CDR1 SQVTM and CDR2 ANQGSEA. The CDR3 covers 11 residues. The CDR3 spells CSVDPGYGYTF. CDR3 DNA sequence: TGCAGCGTCGATCCAGGGTATGGCTACACCTTC.